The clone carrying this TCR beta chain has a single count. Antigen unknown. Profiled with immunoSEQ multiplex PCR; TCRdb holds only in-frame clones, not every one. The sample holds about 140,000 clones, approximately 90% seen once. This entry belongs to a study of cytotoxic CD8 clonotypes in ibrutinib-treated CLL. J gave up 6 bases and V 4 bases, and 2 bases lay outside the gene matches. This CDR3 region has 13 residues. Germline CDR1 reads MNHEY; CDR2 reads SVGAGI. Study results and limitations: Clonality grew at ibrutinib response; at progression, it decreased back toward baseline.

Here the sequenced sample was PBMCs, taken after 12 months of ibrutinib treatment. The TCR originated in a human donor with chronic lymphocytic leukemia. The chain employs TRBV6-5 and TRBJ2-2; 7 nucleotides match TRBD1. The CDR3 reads CASSLTGAGELFF. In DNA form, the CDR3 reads TGTGCCAGCAGTTTAACAGGGGCCGGGGAGCTGTTTTTT.